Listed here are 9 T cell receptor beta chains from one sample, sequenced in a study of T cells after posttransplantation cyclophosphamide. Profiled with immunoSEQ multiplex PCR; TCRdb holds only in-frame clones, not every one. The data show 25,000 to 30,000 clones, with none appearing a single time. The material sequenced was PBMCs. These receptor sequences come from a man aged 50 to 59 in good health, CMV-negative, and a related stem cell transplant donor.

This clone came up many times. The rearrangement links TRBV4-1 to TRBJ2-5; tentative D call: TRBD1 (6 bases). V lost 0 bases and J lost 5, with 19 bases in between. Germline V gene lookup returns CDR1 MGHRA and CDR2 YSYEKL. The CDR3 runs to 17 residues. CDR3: CASSQDGRGTNYETQYF. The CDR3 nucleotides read TGCGCCAGCAGCCAAGATGGTCGAGGGACAAACTACGAGACCCAGTACTTC.

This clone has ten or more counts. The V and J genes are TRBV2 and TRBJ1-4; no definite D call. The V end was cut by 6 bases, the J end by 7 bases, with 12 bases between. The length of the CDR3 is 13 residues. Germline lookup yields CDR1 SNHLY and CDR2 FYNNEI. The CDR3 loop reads CASSNAPGEKLFF. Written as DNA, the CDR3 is TGTGCCAGCAGCAATGCCCCGGGTGAAAAACTGTTTTTT.

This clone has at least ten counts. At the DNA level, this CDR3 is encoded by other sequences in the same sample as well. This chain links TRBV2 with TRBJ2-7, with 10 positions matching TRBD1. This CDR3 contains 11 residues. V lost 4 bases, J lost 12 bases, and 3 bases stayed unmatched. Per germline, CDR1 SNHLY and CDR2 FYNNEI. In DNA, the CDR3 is TGTGCCAGCAGTGCGCGGACAGGGGGGTACTTC. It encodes CASSARTGGYF.

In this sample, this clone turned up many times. Here the CDR3 DNA reads TGCGCCAGCAGGACAGGAGTGAACACTGAAGCTTTCTTT. Protein: CASRTGVNTEAFF. The chain has TRBV5-1 and TRBJ1-1; possible D gene TRBD1, 6 bases. CDR3 length: 13 residues. From germline, CDR1 is SGHRS and CDR2 YFSETQ. Deletions cut 5 bases from V and 0 bases from J, with 8 bases between.

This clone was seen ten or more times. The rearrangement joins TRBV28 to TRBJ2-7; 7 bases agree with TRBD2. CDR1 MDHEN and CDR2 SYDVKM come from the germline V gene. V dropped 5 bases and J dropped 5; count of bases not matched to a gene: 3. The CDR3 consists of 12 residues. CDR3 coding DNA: TGTGCCAGCAGTCCGCTAGCGGACGAGCAGTACTTC. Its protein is CASSPLADEQYF.

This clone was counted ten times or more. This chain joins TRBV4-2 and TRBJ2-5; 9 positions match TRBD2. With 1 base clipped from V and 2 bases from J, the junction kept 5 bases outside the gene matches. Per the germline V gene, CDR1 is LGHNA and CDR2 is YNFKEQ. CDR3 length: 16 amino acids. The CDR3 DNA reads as TGTGCCAGCAGCCAAGGGTGGACTAGCGATCAAGAGACCCAGTACTTC. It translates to CASSQGWTSDQETQYF.

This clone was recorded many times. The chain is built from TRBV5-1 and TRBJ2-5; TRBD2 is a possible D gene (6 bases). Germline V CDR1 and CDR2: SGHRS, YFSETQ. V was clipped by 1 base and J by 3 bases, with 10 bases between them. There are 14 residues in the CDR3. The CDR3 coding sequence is TGCGCCAGCAGCTTGATGGGACTTGAAGAGACCCAGTACTTC. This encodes CASSLMGLEETQYF.

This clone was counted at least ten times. CDR3 nucleotide sequence: TGTGCCAGCAGCTTAGTGGGGACAGGGAAGCAGTACTTC. It encodes CASSLVGTGKQYF. The chain combines TRBV7-9 with TRBJ2-7, with 9 bases identical to TRBD1. After removal of 1 base from V and 8 bases from J, the junction contained 3 bases not matched to a gene. From germline, CDR1 is SEHNR and CDR2 FQNEAQ (reference sequence). The length of the CDR3 is 13 residues.

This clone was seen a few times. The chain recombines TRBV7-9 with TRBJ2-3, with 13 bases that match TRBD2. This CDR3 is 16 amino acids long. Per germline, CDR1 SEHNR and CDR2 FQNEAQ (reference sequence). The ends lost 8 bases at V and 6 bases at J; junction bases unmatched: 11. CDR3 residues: CASPLTSGGTGDTQYF. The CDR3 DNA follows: TGTGCCAGCCCCCTGACTAGCGGGGGGACTGGGGATACGCAGTATTTT.